The present T cell receptor beta chain was sequenced within a study of blood T cell repertoires in COVID-19. Generated by immunoSEQ multiplex PCR, the TCRdb table keeps only in-frame clones and is missing some. The profile shows roughly 330,000 clones, 86% of them singletons. The source material was peripheral blood. The clonotype was recovered from a woman aged 45-65 years with acute or convalescent COVID-19.

The CDR3 here is CASSLGTLGDGNTGELFF. In DNA form, the CDR3 reads TGCGCCAGCAGCTTAGGGACACTGGGGGACGGTAACACCGGGGAGCTGTTTTTT. This chain connects TRBV5-1 to TRBJ2-2, with a weak D call TRBD1 (6 bases). Germline CDR1 is SGHRS and CDR2 is YFSETQ. The V gene lost 2 bases and the J gene lost 2 bases, with 19 bases spanning the gap. CDR3 length: 18 residues.